Below, 4 T cell receptor beta chains from the same sample are listed, as sequenced in a study of shared T cell receptors in the human thymus. The protocol was immunoSEQ multiplex PCR, while the TCRdb copy is restricted to in-frame clones and leaves out a portion. The table has 65,000 to 70,000 clones, nearly 95% seen once; the top ten hold 0.033%. The material sequenced was thymocytes. The receptors stem from a human donor.

J is TRBJ2-3 and V is TRBV11-2, with D maybe TRBD2 (5 bases). Germline CDR1 reads SGHAT; CDR2 reads FQNNGV. The CDR3 sequence is 17 residues long. Deletions cut 1 base from V and 0 bases from J, with 14 bases between. As DNA, the CDR3 is TGTGCCAGCAGCTTAGGAGGCTCCCCGGGGAGCACAGATACGCAGTATTTT. Its protein is CASSLGGSPGSTDTQYF.

About this clone itself: This same CDR3 is encoded by further DNA sequences in the sample. V and J are TRBV6-1 and TRBJ2-1; the match to TRBD1 covers 9 bases. V gave up 3 bases and J gave up 4 bases; unmatched junction bases: 4. There are 15 residues in the CDR3. Germline values: CDR1 MNHNS, CDR2 SASEGT. This CDR3 reads CASSEGQGPYNEQFF. The CDR3 DNA sequence: TGTGCCAGCAGTGAGGGACAGGGACCATACAATGAGCAGTTCTTC.

The gene calls are TRBV6-1 and TRBJ1-3; 8 nucleotides line up with TRBD1. J gave up 0 bases and V 4 bases, and 8 bases lay outside the gene matches. Germline assignment: CDR1 MNHNS and CDR2 SASEGT. CDR3 size: 17 residues. The CDR3 protein is CASSGRQGAHSGNTIYF. CDR3 coding DNA: TGTGCCAGCAGTGGGAGGCAGGGGGCACACTCTGGAAACACCATATATTTT.

The CDR3 here is CASSLSGNPLQETQYF. CDR3 nucleotide sequence: TGTGCCAGCAGTTTATCGGGCAACCCCCTCCAAGAGACCCAGTACTTC. The chain joins TRBV27 to TRBJ2-5; D gene ambiguous. V lost 0 bases and J lost 1, with 12 bases in between. The V gene's germline CDR1 is MNHEY and CDR2 SMNVEV (reference sequence). The CDR3 has 16 residues.